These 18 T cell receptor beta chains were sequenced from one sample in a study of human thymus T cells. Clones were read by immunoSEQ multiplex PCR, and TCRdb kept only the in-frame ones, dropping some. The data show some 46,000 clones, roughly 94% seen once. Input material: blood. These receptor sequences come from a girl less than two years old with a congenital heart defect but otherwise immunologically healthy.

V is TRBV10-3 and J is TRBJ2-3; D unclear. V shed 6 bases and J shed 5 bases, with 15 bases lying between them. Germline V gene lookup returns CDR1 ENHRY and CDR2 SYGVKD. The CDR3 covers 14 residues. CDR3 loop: CAIRPGRDGDTQYF. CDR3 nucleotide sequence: TGTGCCATCAGACCGGGCCGAGACGGAGATACGCAGTATTTT.

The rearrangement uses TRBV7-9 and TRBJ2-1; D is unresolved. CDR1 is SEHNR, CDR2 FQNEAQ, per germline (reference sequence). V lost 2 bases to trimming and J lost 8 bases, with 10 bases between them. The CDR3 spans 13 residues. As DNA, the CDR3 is TGTGCCAGCAGCTTAAAGAGCGACTATGAGCAGTTCTTC. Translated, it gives CASSLKSDYEQFF.

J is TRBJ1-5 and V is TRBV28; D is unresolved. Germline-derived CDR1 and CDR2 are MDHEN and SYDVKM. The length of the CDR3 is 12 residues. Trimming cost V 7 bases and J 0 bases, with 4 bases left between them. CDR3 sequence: CASTLSNQPQHF. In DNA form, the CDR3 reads TGTGCCAGCACCCTTAGCAATCAGCCCCAGCATTTT.

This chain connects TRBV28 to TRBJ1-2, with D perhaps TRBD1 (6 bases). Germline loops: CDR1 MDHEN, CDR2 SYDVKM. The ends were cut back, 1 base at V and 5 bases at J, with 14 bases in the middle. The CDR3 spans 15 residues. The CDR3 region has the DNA TGTGCCAGCAGTTTATACAGCGGGGGGCTGTATGGCTACACCTTC. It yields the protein CASSLYSGGLYGYTF.

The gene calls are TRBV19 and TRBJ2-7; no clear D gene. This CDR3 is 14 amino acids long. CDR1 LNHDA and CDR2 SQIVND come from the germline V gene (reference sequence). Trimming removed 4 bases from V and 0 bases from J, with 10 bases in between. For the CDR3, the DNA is TGTGCCAGTAGTACTAGAAGGAGCTCCTACGAGCAGTACTTC. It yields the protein CASSTRRSSYEQYF. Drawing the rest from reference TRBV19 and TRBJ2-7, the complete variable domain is DGGITQSPKYLFRKEGQNVTLSCEQNLNHDAMYWYRQDPGQGLRLIYYSQIVNDFQKGDIAEGYSVSREKKESFPLTVTSAQKNPTAFYLCASSTRRSSYEQYFGPGTRLTVT.

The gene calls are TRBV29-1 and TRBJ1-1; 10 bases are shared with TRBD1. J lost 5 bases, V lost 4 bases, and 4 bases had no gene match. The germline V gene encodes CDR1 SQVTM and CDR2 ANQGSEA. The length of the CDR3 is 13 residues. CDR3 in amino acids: CSVGTGGGTEAFF. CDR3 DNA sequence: TGCAGCGTTGGGACAGGGGGTGGGACTGAAGCTTTCTTT.

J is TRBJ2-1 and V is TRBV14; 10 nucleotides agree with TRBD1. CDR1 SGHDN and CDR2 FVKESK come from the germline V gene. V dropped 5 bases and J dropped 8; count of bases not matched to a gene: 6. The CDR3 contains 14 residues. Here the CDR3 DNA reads TGTGCCAGCAGCGACAGGGGGCCATTTTATGAGCAGTTCTTC. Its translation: CASSDRGPFYEQFF.

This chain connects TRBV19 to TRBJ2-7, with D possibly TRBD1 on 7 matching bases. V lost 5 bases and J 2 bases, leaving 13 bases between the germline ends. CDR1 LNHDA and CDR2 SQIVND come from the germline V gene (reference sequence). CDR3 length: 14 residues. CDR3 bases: TGTGCCAGTAGTCGGAGGGGGCCAGCCTACGAGCAGTACTTC. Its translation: CASSRRGPAYEQYF. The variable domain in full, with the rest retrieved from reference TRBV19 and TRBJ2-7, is DGGITQSPKYLFRKEGQNVTLSCEQNLNHDAMYWYRQDPGQGLRLIYYSQIVNDFQKGDIAEGYSVSREKKESFPLTVTSAQKNPTAFYLCASSRRGPAYEQYFGPGTRLTVT.

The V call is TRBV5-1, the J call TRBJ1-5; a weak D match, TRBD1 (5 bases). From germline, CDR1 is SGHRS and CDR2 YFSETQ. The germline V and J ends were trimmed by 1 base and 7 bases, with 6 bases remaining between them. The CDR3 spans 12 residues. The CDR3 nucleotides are TGCGCCAGCAGCTTGACAGGCCAGCCCCAGCATTTT. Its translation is CASSLTGQPQHF.

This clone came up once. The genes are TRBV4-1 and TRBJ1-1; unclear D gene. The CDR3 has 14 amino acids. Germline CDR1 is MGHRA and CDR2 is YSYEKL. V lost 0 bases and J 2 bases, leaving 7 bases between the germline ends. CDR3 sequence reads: CASSQDLVNTEAFF. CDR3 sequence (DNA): TGCGCCAGCAGCCAAGATTTGGTCAACACTGAAGCTTTCTTT.

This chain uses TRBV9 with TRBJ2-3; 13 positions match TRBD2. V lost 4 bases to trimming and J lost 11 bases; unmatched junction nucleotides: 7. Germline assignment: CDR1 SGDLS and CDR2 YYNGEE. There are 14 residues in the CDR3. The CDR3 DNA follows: TGTGCCAGCAGCCCATGGACTAGCGGGAGACAGCAGTATTTT. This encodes CASSPWTSGRQQYF.

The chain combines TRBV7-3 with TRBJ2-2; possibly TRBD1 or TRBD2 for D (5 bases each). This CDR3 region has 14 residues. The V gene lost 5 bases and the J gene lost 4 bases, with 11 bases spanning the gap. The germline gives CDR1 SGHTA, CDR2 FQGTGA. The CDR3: CASSEGSSTGELFF. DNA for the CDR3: TGTGCCAGCAGCGAGGGGTCATCCACCGGGGAGCTGTTTTTT.

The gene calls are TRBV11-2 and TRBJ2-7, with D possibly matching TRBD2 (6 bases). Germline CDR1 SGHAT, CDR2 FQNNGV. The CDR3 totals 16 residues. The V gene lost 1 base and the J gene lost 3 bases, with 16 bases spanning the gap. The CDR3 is CASSLGGPGSLYEQYF. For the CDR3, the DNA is TGTGCCAGCAGCTTAGGAGGTCCCGGGAGCCTCTACGAGCAGTACTTC.

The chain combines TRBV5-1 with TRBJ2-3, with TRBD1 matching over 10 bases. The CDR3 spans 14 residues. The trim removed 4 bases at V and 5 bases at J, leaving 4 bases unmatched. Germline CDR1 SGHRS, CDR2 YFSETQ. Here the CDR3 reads CASSLTGGLDTQYF. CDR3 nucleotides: TGCGCCAGCAGCCTGACAGGGGGCTTAGATACGCAGTATTTT. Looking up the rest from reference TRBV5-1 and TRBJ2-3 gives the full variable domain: KAGVTQTPRYLIKTRGQQVTLSCSPISGHRSVSWYQQTPGQGLQFLFEYFSETQRNKGNFPGRFSGRQFSNSRSEMNVSTLELGDSALYLCASSLTGGLDTQYFGPGTRLTVL.

This CDR3 reads CASSLRDRGQPQHF. The CDR3 region has the DNA TGTGCCAGCAGCCTCCGGGACAGGGGTCAGCCCCAGCATTTT. This rearrangement joins TRBV14 to TRBJ1-5, with TRBD1 matching over 10 bases. V dropped 4 bases and J dropped 6; count of bases not matched to a gene: 3. The length of the CDR3 is 14 residues. Germline values: CDR1 SGHDN, CDR2 FVKESK. The variable domain in full, with the rest retrieved from reference TRBV14 and TRBJ1-5, is EAGVTQFPSHSVIEKGQTVTLRCDPISGHDNLYWYRRVMGKEIKFLLHFVKESKQDESGMPNNRFLAERTGGTYSTLKVQPAELEDSGVYFCASSLRDRGQPQHFGDGTRLSIL.

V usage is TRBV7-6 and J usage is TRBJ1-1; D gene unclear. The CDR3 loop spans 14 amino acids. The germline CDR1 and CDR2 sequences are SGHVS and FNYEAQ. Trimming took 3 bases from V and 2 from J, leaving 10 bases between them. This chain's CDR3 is CASSFLGLNTEAFF. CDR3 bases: TGTGCCAGCAGCTTCTTAGGCCTTAACACTGAAGCTTTCTTT.

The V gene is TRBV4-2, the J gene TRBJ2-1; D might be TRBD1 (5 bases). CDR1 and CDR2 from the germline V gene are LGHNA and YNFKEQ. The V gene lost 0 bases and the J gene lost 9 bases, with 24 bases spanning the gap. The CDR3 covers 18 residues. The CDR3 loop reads CASSQDPIALPPTGEQFF. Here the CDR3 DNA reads TGTGCCAGCAGCCAAGATCCCATAGCCCTCCCTCCTACAGGTGAGCAGTTCTTC.

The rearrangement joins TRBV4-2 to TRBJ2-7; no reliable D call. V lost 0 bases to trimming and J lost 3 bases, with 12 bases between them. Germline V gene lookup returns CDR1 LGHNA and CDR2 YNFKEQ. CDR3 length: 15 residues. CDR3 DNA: TGTGCCAGCAGCCAAGAAATAGTTAACCGCTACGAGCAGTACTTC. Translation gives CASSQEIVNRYEQYF.